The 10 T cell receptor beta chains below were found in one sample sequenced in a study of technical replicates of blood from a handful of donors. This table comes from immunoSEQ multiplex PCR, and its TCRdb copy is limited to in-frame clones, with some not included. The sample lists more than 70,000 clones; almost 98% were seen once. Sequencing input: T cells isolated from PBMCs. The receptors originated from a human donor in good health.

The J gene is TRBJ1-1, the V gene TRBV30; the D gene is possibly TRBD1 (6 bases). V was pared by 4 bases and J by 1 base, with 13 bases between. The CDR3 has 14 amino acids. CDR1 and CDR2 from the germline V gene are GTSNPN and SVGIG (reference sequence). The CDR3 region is CAWTQGIGNTEAFF. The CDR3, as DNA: TGTGCCTGGACCCAGGGGATTGGGAACACTGAAGCTTTCTTT.

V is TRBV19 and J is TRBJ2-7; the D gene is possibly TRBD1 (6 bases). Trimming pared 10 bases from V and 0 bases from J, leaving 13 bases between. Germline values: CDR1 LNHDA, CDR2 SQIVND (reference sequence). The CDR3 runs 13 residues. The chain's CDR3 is CATWGTNSYEQYF. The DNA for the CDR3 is TGTGCCACATGGGGGACAAACTCCTACGAGCAGTACTTC.

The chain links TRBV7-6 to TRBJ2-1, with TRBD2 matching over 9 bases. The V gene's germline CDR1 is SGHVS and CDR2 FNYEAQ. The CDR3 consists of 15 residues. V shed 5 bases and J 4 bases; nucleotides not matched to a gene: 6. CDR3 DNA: TGTGCCAGCAGCACCATAGCGGGGGATTACAATGAGCAGTTCTTC. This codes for CASSTIAGDYNEQFF.

The CDR3 here is CASSFDQETQYF. The CDR3 DNA follows: TGTGCCAGCAGCTTCGACCAAGAGACCCAGTACTTC. The chain carries TRBV5-6 and TRBJ2-5; no clear D gene. CDR3 length: 12 residues. CDR1 is SGHDT, CDR2 YYEEEE, per germline. Trimming stripped 2 bases from V and 0 bases from J, with 2 bases between.

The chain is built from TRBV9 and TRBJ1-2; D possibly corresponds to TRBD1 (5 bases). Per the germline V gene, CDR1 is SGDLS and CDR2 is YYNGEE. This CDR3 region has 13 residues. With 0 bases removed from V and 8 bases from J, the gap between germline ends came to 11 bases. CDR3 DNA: TGTGCCAGCAGCGTAGGACAGCTTGGCGGCTACACCTTC. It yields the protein CASSVGQLGGYTF.

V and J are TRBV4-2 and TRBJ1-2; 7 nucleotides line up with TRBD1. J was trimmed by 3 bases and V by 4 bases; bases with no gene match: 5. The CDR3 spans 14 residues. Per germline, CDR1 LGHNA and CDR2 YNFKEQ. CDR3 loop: CASSLGQEDYGYTF. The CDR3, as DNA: TGTGCCAGCAGCCTCGGACAGGAGGACTATGGCTACACCTTC.

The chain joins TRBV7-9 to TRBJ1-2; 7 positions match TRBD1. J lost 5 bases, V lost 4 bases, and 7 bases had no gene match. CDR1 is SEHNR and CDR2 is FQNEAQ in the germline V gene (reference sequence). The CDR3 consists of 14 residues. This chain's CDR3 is CASSSLRQGYGYTF. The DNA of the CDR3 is TGTGCCAGCAGCTCTCTACGACAGGGTTATGGCTACACCTTC.

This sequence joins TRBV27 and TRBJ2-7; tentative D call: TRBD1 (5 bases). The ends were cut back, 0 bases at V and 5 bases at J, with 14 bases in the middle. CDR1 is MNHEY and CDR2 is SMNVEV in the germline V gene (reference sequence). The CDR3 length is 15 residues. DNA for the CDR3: TGTGCCAGCAGTTTATCCAGGGTGTTGTCCAACGAGCAGTACTTC. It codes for CASSLSRVLSNEQYF.

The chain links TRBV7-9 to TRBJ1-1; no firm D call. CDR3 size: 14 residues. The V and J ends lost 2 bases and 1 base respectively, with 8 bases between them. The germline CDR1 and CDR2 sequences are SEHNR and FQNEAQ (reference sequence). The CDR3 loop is CASSLKHQNTEAFF. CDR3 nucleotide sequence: TGTGCCAGCAGCTTAAAACATCAGAACACTGAAGCTTTCTTT. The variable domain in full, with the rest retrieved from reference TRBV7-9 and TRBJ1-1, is DTGVSQNPRHKITKRGQNVTFRCDPISEHNRLYWYRQTLGQGPEFLTYFQNEAQLEKSRLLSDRFSAERPKGSFSTLEIQRTEQGDSAMYLCASSLKHQNTEAFFGQGTRLTVV.

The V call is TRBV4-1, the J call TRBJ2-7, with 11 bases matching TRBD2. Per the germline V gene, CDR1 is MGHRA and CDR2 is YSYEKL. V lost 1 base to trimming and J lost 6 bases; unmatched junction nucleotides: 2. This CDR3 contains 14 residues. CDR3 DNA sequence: TGCGCCAGCAGCCAAGTTCTAGCGGGAGGCGAGCAGTACTTC. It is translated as CASSQVLAGGEQYF.